The 26 T cell receptor beta chains given below trace back to one sample, sequenced in a study of Graves' ophthalmopathy and Graves' hyperthyroidism. Beta-chain TCR CDR3 regions were amplified from RNA transcripts. HTBI primers primed a first-round RT-PCR, and a second-round multiplex PCR followed. TCRdb reprocessed the multiplex PCR reads via MiXCR and lists one record per CDR3 protein. The repertoire includes about 500,000 distinct CDR3 sequences, under 40% of them detected once, and about 4.2% sits in the top ten. Sequencing used peripheral blood or thyroid tissue (not recorded which). These receptor sequences come from an adult man with Graves' hyperthyroidism.

J is TRBJ2-7 and V is TRBV15; the match to TRBD2 covers 9 bases. Germline values: CDR1 LNHNV, CDR2 YYDKDF (reference sequence). J gave up 2 bases and V 3 bases, and 11 bases lay outside the gene matches. The CDR3 extends over 17 amino acids. CDR3 in amino acids: CATSSPGSGRITYEQYF. The CDR3 region has the DNA TGTGCCACCAGCAGCCCGGGGAGCGGGAGGATAACCTACGAGCAGTACTTC.

This clonotype appeared many times. The rearrangement links TRBV20-1 to TRBJ2-7; D unclear. This CDR3 contains 13 residues. V lost 6 bases to trimming and J lost 0 bases, with 12 bases between them. Germline-derived CDR1 and CDR2 are DFQATT and SNEGSKA (reference sequence). This CDR3 is CSATESSSYEQYF. The CDR3 DNA sequence: TGCAGTGCCACGGAGTCGAGCTCCTACGAGCAGTACTTC.

The genes are TRBV20-1 and TRBJ1-5, with D possibly being TRBD1 (6 bases). The germline V gene encodes CDR1 DFQATT and CDR2 SNEGSKA (reference sequence). The CDR3 extends over 13 amino acids. V dropped 2 bases and J dropped 14 bases, with 19 bases sitting between them. The CDR3 loop reads CSARRSGGASEHF. The CDR3 DNA follows: TGCAGTGCTAGACGAAGCGGGGGGGCTTCCGAGCATTTT.

V gene TRBV27 combines with J gene TRBJ1-4; 8 nucleotides agree with TRBD1. V lost 0 bases and J lost 6; bases outside the gene matches: 3. In germline, CDR1 is MNHEY, CDR2 SMNVEV (reference sequence). The CDR3 has 15 residues. CDR3 region: CASSLSQGQDEKLFF. DNA for the CDR3: TGTGCCAGCAGTTTATCGCAGGGACAGGATGAAAAACTGTTTTTT.

The rearrangement uses TRBV28 and TRBJ1-4; 11 bases are a match to TRBD1. The CDR3 consists of 16 residues. V lost 3 bases, J lost 10 bases, and 10 bases stayed unmatched. Germline assignment: CDR1 MDHEN and CDR2 SYDVKM. The DNA for the CDR3 is TGTGCCAGCAGTTTGGACCGGGACAGGGGGTCAGGAAAACTGTTTTTT. It is translated as CASSLDRDRGSGKLFF. Complete variable domain (other parts from reference TRBV28 and TRBJ1-4): DVKVTQSSRYLVKRTGEKVFLECVQDMDHENMFWYRQDPGLGLRLIYFSYDVKMKEKGDIPEGYSVSREKKERFSLILESASTNQTSMYLCASSLDRDRGSGKLFFGSGTQLSVL.

At least ten counts were recorded for this clonotype. This chain connects TRBV5-4 to TRBJ2-5; TRBD2 aligns across 13 bases. J was trimmed by 5 bases and V by 7 bases; bases with no gene match: 5. CDR3 size: 14 residues. Germline-derived CDR1 and CDR2 are SGHNT and YYREEE (reference sequence). CDR3 amino acids: CASRTSGSSETQYF. The CDR3 DNA sequence: TGTGCCAGCCGGACTAGCGGGAGTTCTGAGACCCAGTACTTC.

The gene calls are TRBV10-3 and TRBJ2-5, with D possibly matching TRBD2 (5 bases). Germline CDR1 and CDR2: ENHRY and SYGVKD. V lost 2 bases, J lost 4 bases, and 8 bases lay in between. CDR3 size: 13 residues. In DNA form, the CDR3 reads TGTGCCATCAGTGAGGGTGGGAGAGAGACCCAGTACTTC. Translation gives CAISEGGRETQYF.

The chain links TRBV14 to TRBJ1-4, with 8 bases fitting TRBD1. V lost 8 bases to trimming and J lost 6 bases; unmatched junction nucleotides: 8. Looked up from germline, CDR1 is SGHDN and CDR2 is FVKESK. The CDR3 covers 14 residues. CDR3 amino acids: CASSPSRGHEKLFF. The CDR3 nucleotides read TGTGCCAGCTCACCAAGCAGGGGGCATGAAAAACTGTTTTTT.

This clonotype was recorded many times. The V call is TRBV6-5, the J call TRBJ1-1, with D maybe TRBD1 (6 bases). Germline CDR1 and CDR2: MNHEY and SVGAGI. V was pared by 4 bases and J by 10 bases, with 10 bases between. This CDR3 is 11 amino acids long. CDR3 protein: CASSLAGVAFF. The CDR3 nucleotides read TGTGCCAGCAGTTTGGCAGGGGTAGCTTTCTTT.

The rearrangement uses TRBV11-3 and TRBJ2-5, with 7 bases that match TRBD1. The CDR3 has 16 amino acids. J lost 1 base, V lost 5 bases, and 10 bases had no gene match. Germline V gene lookup returns CDR1 SGHNT and CDR2 YENEEA. The CDR3 loop reads CASSLQTGRAQETQYF. The CDR3 DNA reads TGTGCCAGCAGCCTACAGACAGGGCGGGCCCAAGAGACCCAGTACTTC.

This clonotype has just a few counts. The chain has TRBV24-1 and TRBJ2-1; TRBD2 matches 7 bases. Germline CDR1 KGHDR, CDR2 SFDVKD. Losses at the gene ends were 3 bases for V and 2 bases for J; bases not matched to a gene: 12. The CDR3 has 18 residues. CDR3 DNA sequence: TGTGCCACCAGTGATCCGGGGAGAGCGGGGCCCGCCTACAATGAGCAGTTCTTC. Translated: CATSDPGRAGPAYNEQFF.

This clonotype was recorded at least ten times. The chain carries TRBV24-1 and TRBJ2-6, with 12 bases lining up with TRBD1. Trimming cost V 2 bases and J 2 bases; bases outside gene matches: 3. This CDR3 has 18 amino acids. Germline V gives CDR1 KGHDR, CDR2 SFDVKD. The DNA of the CDR3 is TGTGCCACCAGTGATTCCGGGACAGGGGGCGCTGGGGCCAACGTCCTGACTTTC. Its protein product is CATSDSGTGGAGANVLTF.

This clonotype came up many times. The V call is TRBV27, the J call TRBJ2-7; D is unclear. V was cut by 7 bases and J by 2 bases, with 3 bases left in between. The CDR3 runs 10 residues. Per germline, CDR1 MNHEY and CDR2 SMNVEV (reference sequence). The CDR3 DNA reads TGTGCCAGCAACCCCTACGAGCAGTACTTC. Amino acids: CASNPYEQYF.

At least ten counts were recorded for this clonotype. This sequence joins TRBV15 and TRBJ2-5; D is ambiguous. This CDR3 is 14 amino acids long. The germline CDR1 and CDR2 sequences are LNHNV and YYDKDF (reference sequence). V was shortened by 0 bases and J by 2 bases, with 7 bases between the two germline ends. CDR3 loop: CATSREGGQETQYF. The CDR3 DNA is TGTGCCACCAGCAGAGAGGGTGGGCAAGAGACCCAGTACTTC.

The V gene is TRBV14, the J gene TRBJ1-5; no reliable D call. Germline V lookup: CDR1 SGHDN, CDR2 FVKESK. The CDR3 is made up of 14 amino acids. The V gene lost 2 bases and the J gene lost 4 bases, with 9 bases spanning the gap. The CDR3: CASSQRIGNQPQHF. In DNA form, the CDR3 reads TGTGCCAGCAGCCAACGAATAGGGAATCAGCCCCAGCATTTT.

Written as DNA, the CDR3 is TGCGCCAGCAGCCAAGATGGTACCCCGGGTCAGCCCCAGCATTTT. Its protein is CASSQDGTPGQPQHF. The rearrangement links TRBV4-1 to TRBJ1-5; no clear D. This CDR3 region has 15 residues. V was shortened by 0 bases and J by 6 bases, with 12 bases between the two germline ends. CDR1 is MGHRA, CDR2 YSYEKL, per germline.

With respect to this clonotype: A much larger clone lies a single base off, so this may be a read error. CDR3 amino acids: CANSLVPGTPYNSPLHF. The CDR3 region has the DNA TGTGCCAACAGCTTAGTTCCAGGGACCCCCTATAATTCACCCCTCCACTTT. J is TRBJ1-6 and V is TRBV7-3, with a possible D match to TRBD1 (5 bases). There are 17 residues in the CDR3. CDR1 SGHTA and CDR2 FQGTGA come from the germline V gene.

Written as DNA, the CDR3 is TGTGCCAGCAGCCGTCTGCCGGGACAGGGAATGGCGGGGGGGTCCTACGAGCAGTACTTC. Protein sequence: CASSRLPGQGMAGGSYEQYF. The chain uses TRBV7-9 and TRBJ2-7, with D perhaps assigned TRBD1 or TRBD2 (9 bases each). Trimming left V 5 bases short and J 1 base short, with 30 bases between. This CDR3 has 20 residues. The V gene's germline CDR1 is SEHNR and CDR2 FQNEAQ (reference sequence).

This rearrangement joins TRBV24-1 to TRBJ2-5, with D perhaps TRBD2 (6 bases). This CDR3 region has 13 residues. CDR1 is KGHDR, CDR2 SFDVKD, per germline. Deletions cut 3 bases from V and 5 bases from J, with 9 bases between. CDR3 sequence (DNA): TGTGCCACCAGTGATGGGACTGCGGAGACCCAGTACTTC. Amino acid sequence: CATSDGTAETQYF.

The table lists this clonotype with a few counts. The chain combines TRBV5-4 with TRBJ2-5, with 15 positions matching TRBD2. The germline V gene has CDR1 SGHNT and CDR2 YYREEE (reference sequence). The CDR3 is 16 residues long. Trimming cost V 3 bases and J 5 bases; bases outside gene matches: 5. In nucleotides, the CDR3 is TGTGCCAGCAGCTCCCGGACTAGCGGGAGGGGGGAGACCCAGTACTTC. Its protein is CASSSRTSGRGETQYF.

This clonotype was picked up many times. This rearrangement joins TRBV7-9 to TRBJ2-7, with TRBD1 matching over 10 bases. This CDR3 has 18 amino acids. CDR1 SEHNR and CDR2 FQNEAQ come from the germline V gene (reference sequence). Trimming at V came to 5 bases and at J to 3 bases, leaving 16 bases not matched to a gene. CDR3 in amino acids: CASSPLTGTGEWHYEQYF. CDR3 nucleotide sequence: TGTGCCAGCAGCCCCTTGACCGGGACAGGGGAATGGCACTACGAGCAGTACTTC.

The chain carries TRBV27 and TRBJ2-6; D not certain. The CDR3 spans 14 residues. CDR1 is MNHEY, CDR2 SMNVEV, per germline (reference sequence). V lost 3 bases, J lost 3 bases, and 6 bases lay in between. In DNA, the CDR3 is TGTGCCAGCAGTTTGGGGTTTGGGGCCAACGTCCTGACTTTC. This translates into CASSLGFGANVLTF.

The sample holds many counts of this clonotype. The V and J genes are TRBV6-1 and TRBJ1-5, with no clear D. Germline CDR1 MNHNS, CDR2 SASEGT. V was shortened by 3 bases and J by 3 bases, with 12 bases between the two germline ends. CDR3 length equals 15 residues. CDR3 loop: CASSESGFVNQPQHF. The CDR3, as DNA: TGTGCCAGCAGTGAGAGTGGGTTCGTCAATCAGCCCCAGCATTTT.

The table lists this clonotype with many counts. V is TRBV29-1 and J is TRBJ2-7; 9 nucleotides agree with TRBD2. The V gene end was trimmed by 6 bases and the J gene end by 1 base; junction bases not matched to a gene: 7. Germline V gives CDR1 SQVTM, CDR2 ANQGSEA. CDR3 size: 14 residues. CDR3 loop: CSVGPAGGSYEQYF. Here the CDR3 DNA reads TGCAGCGTCGGACCAGCGGGGGGTTCCTACGAGCAGTACTTC.

The chain links TRBV20-1 to TRBJ1-3; 11 bases fit TRBD1. This CDR3 region has 14 residues. The germline V gene encodes CDR1 DFQATT and CDR2 SNEGSKA (reference sequence). The V and J ends lost 7 bases and 0 bases, in that order; junction bases with no gene match: 2. CDR3 DNA: TGCAGTGTTGGGACAGGGGGCTCTGGAAACACCATATATTTT. The encoded protein is CSVGTGGSGNTIYF.

This clonotype was detected ten times or more. The gene calls are TRBV19 and TRBJ1-2, with TRBD1 identical over 10 bases. The V and J ends lost 6 bases and 0 bases, in that order; junction bases with no gene match: 4. This CDR3 has 15 amino acids. Per germline, CDR1 LNHDA and CDR2 SQIVND (reference sequence). This CDR3 reads CASRPGTGANYGYTF. CDR3 nucleotide sequence: TGTGCCAGTAGGCCAGGGACAGGGGCTAACTATGGCTACACCTTC.